This T cell receptor beta chain stems from a study of cytomegalovirus exposure and HLA in healthy donors. Background on the study: Around 200 million T cells yielded 90 million to 130 million unique TCR beta sequences, as an earlier analysis found. Whole-study findings and limits: The only immune exposure information that was available was CMV serostatus. Across donors, presence/absence analyses took sequencing depth to be roughly uniform. The investigators catalogued 164 TCR beta chains as cytomegalovirus-associated.

Comment on this clone: The antigen is not known.

60 Vbeta and 13 Jbeta primers were used in PCR. Sequenced by immunoSEQ multiplex PCR; TCRdb stores in-frame clones only, minus some. The table shows around 160,000 clones, with around four fifths occurring only once. The TCR comes from a man younger than 35 in good health and CMV-seropositive. The sample consisted of PBMCs.

The CDR3 spells CASRREVGTNTQYF. The CDR3, as DNA: TGTGCCAGCAGGCGGGAGGTGGGCACGAATACGCAGTATTTT. The chain links TRBV6-6 to TRBJ2-3; TRBD2 agrees at 8 bases. The CDR3 spans 14 residues. Germline V gives CDR1 MNHNY, CDR2 SVGAGI (reference sequence). J gave up 7 bases and V 6 bases, and 9 bases lay outside the gene matches.